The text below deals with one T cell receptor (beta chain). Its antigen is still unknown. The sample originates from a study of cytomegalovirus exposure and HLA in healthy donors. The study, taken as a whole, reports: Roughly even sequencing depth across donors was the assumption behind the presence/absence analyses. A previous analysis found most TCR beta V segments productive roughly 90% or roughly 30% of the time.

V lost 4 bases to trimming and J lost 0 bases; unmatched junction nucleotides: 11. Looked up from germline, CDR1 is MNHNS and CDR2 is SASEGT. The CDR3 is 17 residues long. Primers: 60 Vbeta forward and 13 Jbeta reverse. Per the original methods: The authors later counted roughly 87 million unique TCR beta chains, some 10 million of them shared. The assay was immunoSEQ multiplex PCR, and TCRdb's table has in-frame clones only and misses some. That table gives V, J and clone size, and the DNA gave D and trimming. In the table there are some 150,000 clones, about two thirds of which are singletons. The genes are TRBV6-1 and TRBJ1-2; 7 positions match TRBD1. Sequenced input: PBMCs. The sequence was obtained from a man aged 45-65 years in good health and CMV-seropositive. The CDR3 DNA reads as TGTGCCAGCAGTGCCCGAGGGGGCGGGGTGGCTAACTATGGCTACACCTTC. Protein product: CASSARGGGVANYGYTF.